The sequence of this T cell receptor beta chain was determined in a study of tumor-infiltrating lymphocytes in primary liver carcinoma. Study-wide context: The number of productive TCRbeta reads per sample ranged from roughly 3.65 to 8 million and was similar across tissue types.

Remarks on this clonotype: Here the CDR3 omits its conserved ending phenylalanine or tryptophan, so a read error is the likely source.

The input was around 0.5 ug total RNA; TCR beta cDNA was made from it with a constant-region primer. Three rounds of nested multiplex PCR with slightly modified ARM-PCR produced TCR beta libraries. MiXCR, applied by TCRdb to the multiplex PCR reads, yields one record per CDR3 protein. The sample includes fewer than 70,000 distinct CDR3 sequences, about three quarters seen only once; the top ten take roughly three fifths. Co-extracted RNA and DNA came from roughly 20-30 mg of unsorted bulk tissue. The clonotype was recovered from a middle-aged man with primary liver carcinoma and hepatitis B virus infection. The specimen sequenced was liver tumor tissue from sampling region 2. As for subset: tumor region T2, inferior pole.

Here the CDR3 reads CASSPRDRLNEQFS. CDR3 nucleotides: TGTGCCAGCAGCCCTCGGGACAGGCTCAATGAGCAGTTCTCC. The chain employs TRBV4-2 and TRBJ2-1; 8 bases fit TRBD1. Germline CDR1 is LGHNA and CDR2 is YNFKEQ. V lost 4 bases to trimming and J lost 6 bases; unmatched junction nucleotides: 5. The CDR3 spans 14 residues.